Listed below are T cell receptor beta chains from one sample, sequenced in a study of blood T cell repertoires in COVID-19. This table comes from immunoSEQ multiplex PCR, and its TCRdb copy is limited to in-frame clones, with some not included. The table records 45,000 to 50,000 clones, over 80% of them present only once. The sample was peripheral blood. Every receptor here comes from a man at least 80 years old in a cohort sampled during active COVID-19. Each CDR3 is given with its conserved first and last residue. D genes are given only for firm matches. The size field is filled for only some rows; it gives once, few, many or a size class.

length: 13
J: TRBJ1-1
D: .
size: .
V: TRBV2
CDR3: CASSKGMNTEAFF
DNA: TGTGCCAGCAGTAAGGGGATGAACACTGAAGCTTTCTTT

length: 15
J: TRBJ1-1
D: .
size: .
V: TRBV5-5
CDR3: CASSLDPLLNTEAFF
DNA: TGTGCCAGCAGCTTGGATCCATTGTTGAACACTGAAGCTTTCTTT

length: 14
J: TRBJ2-5
D: .
size: .
V: TRBV6-2/TRBV6-3
CDR3: CASSYSRRSETQYF
DNA: TGTGCCAGCAGTTACTCGAGGAGGTCAGAGACCCAGTACTTC

length: 15
J: TRBJ1-1
D: .
size: .
V: TRBV5-4
CDR3: CASSRTQGVNTEAFF
DNA: TGTGCCAGCAGTAGAACCCAGGGTGTGAACACTGAAGCTTTCTTT

length: 16
J: TRBJ1-4
D: TRBD1
size: .
V: TRBV9
CDR3: CASSPGQGAGNEKLFF
DNA: TGTGCCAGCAGCCCGGGACAGGGGGCCGGAAATGAAAAACTGTTTTTT

length: 15
J: TRBJ2-7
D: .
size: .
V: TRBV28
CDR3: CASSRGGGTSYEQYF
DNA: TGTGCCAGCAGTAGGGGCGGCGGAACGAGCTACGAGCAGTACTTC

length: 15
J: TRBJ1-6
D: TRBD1
size: few
V: TRBV7-2
CDR3: CASSLRGQGSSPLHF
DNA: TGTGCCAGCAGCTTACGGGGACAGGGGAGTTCACCCCTCCACTTT

length: 15
J: TRBJ1-5
D: TRBD1
size: .
V: TRBV19
CDR3: CASSYRTGNNQPQHF
DNA: TGTGCCAGTAGCTATCGGACAGGTAACAATCAGCCCCAGCATTTT

length: 13
J: TRBJ2-1
D: TRBD1
size: .
V: TRBV10-1
CDR3: CASSPKPRGEQFF
DNA: TGCGCCAGCAGTCCAAAGCCCAGGGGGGAGCAGTTCTTC

length: 14
J: TRBJ2-7
D: TRBD2
size: .
V: TRBV5-5
CDR3: CASSLAGGSYEQYF
DNA: TGTGCCAGCAGCTTGGCCGGGGGGTCCTACGAGCAGTACTTC

length: 12
J: TRBJ1-1
D: .
size: .
V: TRBV6-6
CDR3: CASRPGKNEAFF
DNA: TGTGCCAGCAGGCCGGGTAAGAATGAAGCTTTCTTT

length: 15
J: TRBJ2-5
D: TRBD1
size: .
V: TRBV5-1
CDR3: CASSLWGQGWETQYF
DNA: TGCGCCAGCAGCCTGTGGGGACAGGGCTGGGAGACCCAGTACTTC

length: 14
J: TRBJ2-5
D: .
size: .
V: TRBV6-6
CDR3: CASKPSGVGETQYF
DNA: TGTGCCAGCAAGCCCTCGGGGGTGGGAGAGACCCAGTACTTC

length: 13
J: TRBJ2-5
D: .
size: .
V: TRBV4-3
CDR3: CASSQDPSQTQYF
DNA: TGCGCCAGCAGCCAAGATCCTAGCCAGACCCAGTACTTC

length: 13
J: TRBJ2-7
D: TRBD2
size: .
V: TRBV30
CDR3: CALNSGGFNEQYF
DNA: TGTGCCTTGAATAGCGGGGGGTTCAACGAGCAGTACTTC

length: 16
J: TRBJ2-7
D: TRBD1
size: once
V: TRBV18
CDR3: CASSPFAGQGASEQYF
DNA: TGTGCCAGCTCACCTTTTGCGGGACAGGGGGCGAGCGAGCAGTACTTC

length: 15
J: TRBJ1-1
D: .
size: .
V: TRBV5-1
CDR3: CASSADTGGDTEAFF
DNA: TGCGCCAGCAGCGCCGACACCGGAGGGGACACTGAAGCTTTCTTT

length: 14
J: TRBJ1-5
D: TRBD1
size: .
V: TRBV6-2/TRBV6-3
CDR3: CASSRTGAGQPQHF
DNA: TGTGCCAGCAGTCGGACAGGGGCCGGTCAGCCCCAGCATTTT

length: 17
J: TRBJ1-6
D: TRBD1
size: .
V: TRBV7-9
CDR3: CASSSPRDRGYNSPLHF
DNA: TGTGCCAGCAGCTCCCCCCGGGACAGGGGTTATAATTCACCCCTCCACTTT

length: 15
J: TRBJ1-4
D: TRBD1
size: .
V: TRBV6-6
CDR3: CASSLPGTGVGKLFF
DNA: TGTGCCAGCAGTTTACCAGGAACAGGGGTTGGAAAACTGTTTTTT

length: 15
J: TRBJ1-2
D: .
size: .
V: TRBV4-1
CDR3: CASSQEGRANYGYTF
DNA: TGCGCCAGCAGCCAAGAGGGCAGGGCTAACTATGGCTACACCTTC

length: 15
J: TRBJ2-7
D: TRBD2
size: .
V: TRBV18
CDR3: CASSRGLAGSNEQYF
DNA: TGTGCCAGCTCACGAGGACTAGCGGGGAGCAACGAGCAGTACTTC

length: 17
J: TRBJ2-5
D: TRBD2
size: .
V: TRBV5-1
CDR3: CASSLAVRTSGEETQYF
DNA: TGCGCCAGCAGCTTGGCCGTGCGGACTAGCGGGGAAGAGACCCAGTACTTC

length: 15
J: TRBJ2-7
D: TRBD1
size: .
V: TRBV18
CDR3: CASSPGQGGGYEQYF
DNA: TGTGCCAGCTCACCCGGACAGGGGGGTGGCTACGAGCAGTACTTC

length: 14
J: TRBJ2-3
D: .
size: .
V: TRBV9
CDR3: CASSVEPLADTQYF
DNA: TGTGCCAGCAGCGTAGAACCACTAGCAGATACGCAGTATTTT

length: 12
J: TRBJ2-7
D: .
size: .
V: TRBV30
CDR3: CAWSVGGFEQYF
DNA: TGTGCCTGGAGTGTCGGAGGGTTCGAGCAGTACTTC

length: 12
J: TRBJ2-1
D: .
size: .
V: TRBV5-1
CDR3: CASSETLFEQFF
DNA: TGCGCCAGCAGCGAAACTCTCTTTGAGCAGTTCTTC